Sequencing of this T cell receptor (beta chain) was carried out in a study of T cells after yellow fever vaccination. Across the whole study: CD3, CD45RA, CCR7 and CD95 were used to sort EM, EMRA, CM and Tscm memory subsets.

General study points: Weaker overall, the secondary response nonetheless peaked faster (day 5 versus 15). Sorted memory subsets on day 0 lacked detectable levels of almost all vaccine-responding clonotypes.

The CDR3 covers 13 residues. Germline assignment: CDR1 MNHEY and CDR2 SVGEGT. With 5 bases removed from V and 2 bases from J, the gap between germline ends came to 9 bases. This clonotype has a count of ten or more. Making TCR cDNA involved 5'RACE template switching, which added UMIs and a universal primer site. TCRdb redid the calling of the 5' RACE reads with MiXCR, one entry per CDR3 protein. The sample lists 27,000 or so distinct CDR3 sequences, approximately 4.5% seen once, with approximately 40% in the top ten. The chain employs TRBV6-2 or TRBV6-3 and TRBJ2-5; D gene ambiguous. The clonotype was recovered from a man aged 18 to 29 who received the YFV17D yellow fever vaccine. Sequenced here: PBMCs, either bulk or a sorted T-cell subset (CD4+, CD8+, memory, or dextramer-sorted; not recorded which), sampled on the day of the yellow fever booster vaccination. Here the CDR3 DNA reads TGTGCCAGCAGTCGGACGGAGCAAGAGACCCAGTACTTC. Amino acid sequence: CASSRTEQETQYF.